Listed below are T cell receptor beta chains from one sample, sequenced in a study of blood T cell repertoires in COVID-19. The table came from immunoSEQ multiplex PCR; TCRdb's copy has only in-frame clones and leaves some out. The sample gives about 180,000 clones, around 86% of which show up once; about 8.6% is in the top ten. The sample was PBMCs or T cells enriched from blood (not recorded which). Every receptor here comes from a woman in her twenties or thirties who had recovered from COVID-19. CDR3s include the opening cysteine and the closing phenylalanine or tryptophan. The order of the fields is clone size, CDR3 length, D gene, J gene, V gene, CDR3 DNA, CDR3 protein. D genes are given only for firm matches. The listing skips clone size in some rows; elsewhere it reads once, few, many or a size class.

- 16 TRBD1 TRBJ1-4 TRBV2 TGTGCCAGCAACACCGGGACAGGGGCGGCTAATGAAAAACTGTTTTTT CASNTGTGAANEKLFF
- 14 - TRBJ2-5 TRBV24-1 TGTGCCACCAGTGATGGCGGGACGATCCAGACCCAGTACTTC CATSDGGTIQTQYF
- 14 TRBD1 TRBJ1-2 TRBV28 TGTGCCAGCAGTTTATCAGGGGGACGGGAAGGCTACACCTTC CASSLSGGREGYTF
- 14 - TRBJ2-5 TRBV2 TGTGCCAGCAGAAAAGGGCAGGGGGGAGAGACCCAGTACTTC CASRKGQGGETQYF
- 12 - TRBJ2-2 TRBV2 TGTGCCAGCACCCGGGACACCGGGGAGCTGTTTTTT CASTRDTGELFF
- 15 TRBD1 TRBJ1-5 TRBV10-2 TGCGCCAGCAGAGGACCGGGACAGGGTAATCAGCCCCAGCATTTT CASRGPGQGNQPQHF
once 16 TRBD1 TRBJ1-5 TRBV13 TGTGCCAGCAGCTTAGGGGGACAGGGCCACAATCAGCCCCAGCATTTT CASSLGGQGHNQPQHF
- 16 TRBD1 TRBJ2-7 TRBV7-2 TGTGCCAGCAGCCCCCGGGACAGCTATTATTCCTACGAGCAGTACTTC CASSPRDSYYSYEQYF
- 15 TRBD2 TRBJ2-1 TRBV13 TGTGCCAGCAGCCTTACTAGCGGGAGTAAGGATGAGCAGTTCTTC CASSLTSGSKDEQFF
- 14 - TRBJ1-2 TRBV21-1 TGTGCCAGCAGTGACAGTCTACCTAACTATGGCTACACCTTC CASSDSLPNYGYTF
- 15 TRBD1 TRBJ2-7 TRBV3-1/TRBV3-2 TGTGCCAGCAGCCCACAGTGGCAGGGGGCCTACGAGCAGTACTTC CASSPQWQGAYEQYF
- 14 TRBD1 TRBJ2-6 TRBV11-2 TGTGCCAGCAGGGACAGGGAAGGGGCCAACGTCCTGACTTTC CASRDREGANVLTF
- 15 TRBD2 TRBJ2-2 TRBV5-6 TGTGCCAGCAGGCCGGGACTAGCAAGAACCGGGGAGCTGTTTTTT CASRPGLARTGELFF
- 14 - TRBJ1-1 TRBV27 TGTGCCAGCAGCCGAGGGGAGGAGAACACTGAAGCTTTCTTT CASSRGEENTEAFF
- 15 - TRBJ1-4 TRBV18 TGTGCCAGCTCACCACTTAAGGTCCAGGGTGAAAAACTGTTTTTT CASSPLKVQGEKLFF
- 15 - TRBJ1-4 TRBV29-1 TGCAGCGTTGAAGAGTCAGGGGTCTACAATGAAAAACTGTTTTTT CSVEESGVYNEKLFF
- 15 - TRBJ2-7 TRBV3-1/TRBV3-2 TGTGCCAGCAGCCAAGCCCGCCAGTGGTTCTACGAGCAGTACTTC CASSQARQWFYEQYF
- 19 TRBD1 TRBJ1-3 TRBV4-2 TGTGCCAGCAGCCAAGATGCGGGACAGGGTGATTTCTCTGGAAACACCATATATTTT CASSQDAGQGDFSGNTIYF
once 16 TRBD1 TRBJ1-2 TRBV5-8 TGTGCCAGCAGCATACAGGGGGTTTCTGATAATTATGGCTACACCTTC CASSIQGVSDNYGYTF
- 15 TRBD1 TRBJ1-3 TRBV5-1 TGCGCCAGCAGCTTGGGGGACAGGGACGGAAACACCATATATTTT CASSLGDRDGNTIYF
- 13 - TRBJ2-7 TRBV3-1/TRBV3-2 TGTGCCAGCAGCCGGACTCCGGCATACGAGCAGTACTTC CASSRTPAYEQYF
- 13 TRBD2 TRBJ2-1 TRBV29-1 TGCAGCGGTGGGACTAGCGGGAACTATGAGCAGTTCTTC CSGGTSGNYEQFF